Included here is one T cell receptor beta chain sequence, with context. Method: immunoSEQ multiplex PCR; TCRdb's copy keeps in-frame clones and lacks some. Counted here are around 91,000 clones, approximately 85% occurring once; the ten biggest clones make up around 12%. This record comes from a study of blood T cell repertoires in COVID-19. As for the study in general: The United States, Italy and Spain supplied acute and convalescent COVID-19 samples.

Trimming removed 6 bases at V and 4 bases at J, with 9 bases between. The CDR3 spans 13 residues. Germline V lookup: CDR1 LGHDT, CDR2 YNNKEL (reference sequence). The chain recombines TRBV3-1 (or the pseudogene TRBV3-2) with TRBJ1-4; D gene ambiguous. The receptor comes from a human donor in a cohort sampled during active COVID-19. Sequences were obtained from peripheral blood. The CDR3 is CASSLSSNEKLFF. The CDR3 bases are TGTGCCAGCAGTCTATCAAGTAATGAAAAACTGTTTTTT.